This TCR beta chain was recovered during a study of T cell clones after liver transplantation. Study in general: Tolerant meant at least one year fully off immunosuppression without liver enzymes above twice normal. The study's findings and limits: The donor-reactive repertoire was only partly measurable in two subjects, lacking donor cells.

The CDR3 length is 12 residues. Germline lookup yields CDR1 MNHNY and CDR2 SVGAGI (reference sequence). The ends were cut back, 6 bases at V and 3 bases at J, with 9 bases in the middle. Method: immunoSEQ multiplex PCR; TCRdb's copy keeps in-frame clones and lacks some. The table includes some 59,000 clones, around 70% detected once. In regard to this clone: Its specificity is not known.

This chain connects TRBV6-6 to TRBJ2-7; D is perhaps TRBD1 or TRBD2 (5 bases each). The source is a human patient who received a liver transplant. Some T cells may have originated in the graft donor. Material: CD4+ T cells from blood, obtained at the 22-month timepoint. The CDR3 region has the DNA TGTGCCAGCAGCTCAGGGAGCTACGAGCAGTACTTC. Protein: CASSSGSYEQYF.